Listed here are 28 T cell receptor delta chains from one sample, sequenced in a study of Vγ9Vδ2 T cells in congenital toxoplasmosis. TRGC- and TRDC-specific primers primed one-tube template-switch reverse transcription to make cDNA. The TRGC primer was designed to target TRGC1 and TRGC2 alike. TCRdb processed the reads again with the CATT caller. The sample has about 830 delta-chain clones, roughly 50% seen once; the top ten hold approximately 30%. The material sequenced was gamma-delta T cells from blood. The receptors here all came from a child younger than 10 born to a mother with Toxoplasma gondii infection during pregnancy, either congenitally infected or uninfected (not recorded which).

Points on this clone: The protein held in TCRdb is that of a much larger clone and does not match this DNA's translation at residue 9, likely because of a read error; the protein shown is translated from the DNA. The chain is built from TRDV2 and TRDJ2; D is undetermined. The CDR3 consists of 17 residues. Germline V CDR1 and CDR2: GEAIGNYY, EKD. Trimming took 0 bases from V and 2 from J, leaving 15 bases between them. The CDR3 bases are TGTGCCTGTGACACCGTGAGTACTGTGGGATTGACAGCACAACTCTTCTTT. It translates to CACDTVSTVGLTAQLFF.

As for this clone: With a far larger clone one base away, a read error is the likely cause. Other DNA sequences from this sample encode an identical CDR3 as well. The chain carries TRDV2 and TRDJ1; 8 nucleotides match TRDD3. The J gene is not listed in TCRdb, so it was assigned here from a DNA match to germline. The J segment lost 2 bases and the V segment lost 1 base, leaving 2 bases of the junction unmatched. The CDR3 totals 14 residues. Germline V lookup: CDR1 GEAIGNYY, CDR2 EKD. CDR3 in amino acids: CACDTWGMTDKLIF. The CDR3 bases are TGTGCCTGTGACACATGGGGGATGACCGATAAACTCATCTTT.

This clone was counted a few times. This chain uses TRDV2 with TRDJ1; TRDD3 aligns across 12 bases. TCRdb records no J gene; here it was assigned by comparing the DNA to germline. CDR3 length: 17 amino acids. The junction had 4 bases not matched to a gene; V was cut back by 0 bases and J by 0 bases. Germline loops: CDR1 GEAIGNYY, CDR2 EKD. In nucleotides, the CDR3 is TGTGCCTGTGACACCGTACTGGGGGATACACACACCGATAAACTCATCTTT. It codes for CACDTVLGDTHTDKLIF.

Comment on this clone: TCRdb's entry gives the protein of a much larger clone, which mismatches this DNA's translation at residue 9, likely from a read error; the protein reported here is translated from the DNA. The chain links TRDV1 to TRDJ1; D may be TRDD3 (6 bases). Since TCRdb gives no J gene, matching the DNA to germline was used here to assign it. This CDR3 is 17 amino acids long. V was shortened by 2 bases and J by 0 bases, with 16 bases between the two germline ends. The germline CDR1 and CDR2 sequences are TSWWSYY and QGS. The CDR3 region is CALGEISGVDYTDKLIF. The CDR3 nucleotides are TGTGCTCTTGGGGAAATCTCTGGGGTTGATTACACCGATAAACTCATCTTT.

On this clone: This likely stems from a read error, as it lies one base from a far larger clone. The chain joins TRDV1 to TRDJ1; TRDD3 agrees at 11 bases. TCRdb records no J gene; here it was assigned by comparing the DNA to germline. Per germline, CDR1 TSWWSYY and CDR2 QGS. V lost 4 bases to trimming and J lost 1 base; unmatched junction nucleotides: 29. CDR3 size: 24 residues. The CDR3 reads CALGVSTLPAGGYLGGWPTDKLIF. The CDR3 DNA follows: TGTGCTCTTGGGGTCTCCACCCTTCCAGCTGGGGGATACCTGGGCGGTTGGCCCACCGATAAACTCATCTTT.

On this clone itself: A far more abundant clone sits one base away, making this likely a read error. V gene assignment gives TRDV2, but the J gene was left uncalled; TRDD3 is taken as the D call from the table, unchecked against the DNA. CDR1 and CDR2 (germline): GEAIGNYY, EKD. This CDR3 is built from 18 residues. The CDR3 nucleotides read TGTGCCTGTGACACCGGGGGATACGCATCCTGGGACACCCGACAGAGGTTTTTC. It encodes CACDTGGYASWDTRQRFF.

Of note for this clone: A read error is the likely source, as a far larger clone sits one nucleotide away. The chain combines TRDV3 with TRDJ1, with TRDD3 matching over 8 bases. CDR3 size: 17 residues. V gave up 2 bases and J gave up 0 bases; unmatched junction bases: 14. Germline values: CDR1 TVYSNPD, CDR2 GDNSRS (reference sequence). Here the CDR3 reads CAFSSRPGGKYTDKLIF. The DNA of the CDR3 is TGTGCCTTTTCTTCCCGGCCTGGGGGAAAGTACACCGATAAACTCATCTTT.

A remark on this clone: The likely explanation is a read error, given a far larger clone one base away. This specimen includes other DNA sequences encoding the same CDR3. The gene calls are TRDV1 and TRDJ1, with TRDD3 identical over 7 bases. The J gene comes from matching the DNA to germline here; TCRdb lacks it. This CDR3 contains 22 residues. The V gene's germline CDR1 is TSWWSYY and CDR2 QGS. The CDR3: CALGELAQISKWIRRYTDKLIF. The CDR3 coding sequence is TGTGCCCTTGGGGAACTAGCACAGATTTCTAAGTGGATACGCCGGTACACCGATAAACTCATCTTT.

As concerns this clone: A single base is all that separates this from a far larger clone, so a read error is likely. The rearrangement joins TRDV2 to TRDJ2; the match to TRDD3 covers 13 bases. The CDR3 length is 15 residues. The V gene's germline CDR1 is GEAIGNYY and CDR2 EKD. The CDR3 region is CACDILGDTTEQLFF. The DNA for the CDR3 is TGTGCCTGTGACATACTGGGGGATACGACAGAACAACTCTTCTTT.

Regarding this clone: This probably arose from a read error, given a far larger clone one base away. V gene TRDV2 combines with J gene TRDJ3; TRDD3 agrees at 10 bases. Here the J gene was assigned by germline matching of the DNA, as TCRdb has none. CDR1 GEAIGNYY and CDR2 EKD come from the germline V gene. The CDR3 has 18 amino acids. The CDR3 here is CACDTGGYASWDTRRMFF. CDR3 nucleotides: TGTGCCTGTGACACCGGGGGATACGCATCCTGGGACACCCGACGGATGTTTTTC.

In its sample, this clone ranks as large (0.1 to 1%). Additional DNA sequences in this sample encode the identical CDR3. V is TRDV2 and J is TRDJ3, with D maybe TRDD3 (5 bases). The CDR3 spans 19 residues. Germline values: CDR1 GEAIGNYY, CDR2 EKD. Deletions cut 0 bases from V and 0 bases from J, with 14 bases between. The CDR3 DNA sequence: TGTGCCTGTGACACCGTGTGGGGTTCAGACTCCTGGGACACCCGACAGATGTTTTTC. This translates into CACDTVWGSDSWDTRQMFF.

This clone was recorded a few times. A read error likely explains this, since a far larger clone differs by one base. This same CDR3 is encoded by further DNA sequences in the sample. The chain carries TRDV1 and TRDJ1, with TRDD3 matching over 10 bases. TCRdb is silent on the J gene; assignment here came from matching the DNA to germline. Germline assignment: CDR1 TSWWSYY and CDR2 QGS. The CDR3 runs to 20 residues. Written as DNA, the CDR3 is TGCGCTCTTGGGGATCAAGGAATCCTCCCCCACTGGGGGATTACCGATAAACTCATCTTT. It yields the protein CALGDQGILPHWGITDKLIF.

For this clone: The likely explanation is a read error, given a far larger clone one base away. V and J are TRDV2 and TRDJ2; 11 bases align to TRDD3. In the absence of a J gene in TCRdb, the DNA was matched to germline to assign it here. CDR1 GEAIGNYY and CDR2 EKD come from the germline V gene. There are 16 residues in the CDR3. CDR3 region: CAWDILGDTLTAQLFF. In DNA, the CDR3 is TGTGCCTGGGACATACTGGGGGATACTTTGACAGCACAACTCTTCTTT.

This clone was seen only a few times. A far larger clone is one nucleotide away, so this likely arose from a read error. The chain combines TRDV2 with TRDJ1; a weak D match, TRDD3 (5 bases). Germline CDR1 is GEAIGNYY and CDR2 is EKD. The V end lost 3 bases, the J end lost 0 bases, and 13 bases lay between the germline ends. The CDR3 contains 15 residues. CDR3 nucleotide sequence: TGTGCCTGTGACGCCTTACTGGTGGACACCGATAAACTCATCTTT. It translates to CACDALLVDTDKLIF.

Only one count was recorded for this clone. Only one base separates this from a far larger clonotype, so it likely reflects a read error. V usage is TRDV2 and J usage is TRDJ1; 11 nucleotides align to TRDD3. TCRdb offers no J gene call, so here the DNA was matched to germline to obtain one. The junction had 8 bases not matched to a gene; V was cut back by 6 bases and J by 3 bases. Germline V gene data show CDR1 as GEAIGNYY and CDR2 as EKD. This CDR3 comprises 15 residues. The CDR3 DNA sequence: TGTGCCTGTTATCTTCTGGGGGATACAGCCGATAAACTCATCTTT. Protein product: CACYLLGDTADKLIF.

This clone is deemed large (0.1 to 1%). The chain recombines TRDV2 with TRDJ1, with 8 bases lining up with TRDD3. CDR3 length: 15 residues. Per germline, CDR1 GEAIGNYY and CDR2 EKD. V dropped 3 bases and J dropped 0; count of bases not matched to a gene: 5. CDR3 protein: CACDALLGDTDKLIF. CDR3 DNA sequence: TGTGCCTGTGACGCCTTACTGGGGGACACCGATAAACTCATCTTT.

Remarks on this clone: TCRdb's protein, taken from a much larger clone, differs from this DNA's translation at residue 13, likely owing to a read error; the protein displayed comes from the DNA. The chain couples TRDV2 to TRDJ3; TRDD3 matches 13 bases. TCRdb leaves out the J gene; it was filled in here by matching the DNA to germline. Germline V gene sequence: CDR1 GEAIGNYY, CDR2 EKD. This CDR3 is built from 20 residues. The chain's CDR3 is CACDGPLGDTSSRDTRQMFF. In nucleotides, the CDR3 is TGTGCCTGTGACGGACCACTGGGGGATACGAGCTCCCGGGACACCCGACAGATGTTTTTC.

Of note for this clone: The protein given by TCRdb reflects a much larger clone and differs at residue 21 from this DNA's translation, likely from a read error; the protein shown is the DNA's translation. The J gene was not called, though the V gene is TRDV1; the table's D call of TRDD3 was not tested on the DNA. The germline CDR1 and CDR2 sequences are TSWWSYY and QGS. This CDR3 region has 23 residues. CDR3: CALLVPARVLGDTERLGTDKHIF. CDR3 DNA sequence: TGTGCTCTTCTGGTTCCGGCCAGGGTACTGGGGGATACGGAGCGACTAGGTACCGATAAACACATCTTT.

V gene TRDV2 combines with J gene TRDJ2; 11 bases are a match to TRDD3. No J gene is reported in TCRdb; it was inferred here by comparing the DNA with germline. Unmatched junction bases numbered 2, after V lost 0 bases and J lost 0 bases. Per the germline V gene, CDR1 is GEAIGNYY and CDR2 is EKD. The CDR3 is 17 residues long. The CDR3 coding sequence is TGTGCCTGTGACACCGTACTGGGGGATACTTTGACAGCACAACTCTTCTTT. This sequence encodes CACDTVLGDTLTAQLFF.

Regarding this clone: The germline gene is not matched at one end of the junction; a read error may be the cause. The chain employs TRDV2 and TRDJ3; 12 bases agree with TRDD3. The J gene comes from matching the DNA to germline here; TCRdb lacks it. This CDR3 contains 21 residues. Germline CDR1 and CDR2: GEAIGNYY and EKD. For the CDR3, the DNA is TGTGCCTGTGACACCGTTAGTACTCTGGGGGATACGCGTTGGGAAACCCGACAGATGTTTTTC. Protein: CACDTVSTLGDTRWETRQMFF.

This clone was recorded only once. Given a far larger clone just one base away, this is likely a sequencing read error. The gene calls are TRDV2 and TRDJ3, with 11 bases that match TRDD3. TCRdb records no J gene; here it was assigned by comparing the DNA to germline. The CDR3 consists of 19 residues. Per germline, CDR1 GEAIGNYY and CDR2 EKD. V lost 0 bases to trimming and J lost 3 bases; unmatched junction nucleotides: 6. CDR3 region: CACDTVLGDSYWDTRQMFF. In nucleotides, the CDR3 is TGTGCCTGTGACACCGTACTGGGGGATAGCTACTGGGACACCCGACAGATGTTTTTC.

Note on this clone: This DNA's translation and the protein TCRdb lists, from a much larger clone, do not match at residue 7, likely due to a read error; the protein shown is translated from the DNA. V usage is TRDV2 and J usage is TRDJ3, with 7 bases lining up with TRDD3. CDR1 and CDR2 (germline): GEAIGNYY, EKD. This CDR3 is 16 amino acids long. V lost 3 bases to trimming and J lost 0 bases; unmatched junction nucleotides: 1. CDR3 DNA: TGTGCCTGTGACGGGATACACTCCTGGGACACCCGACAGATGTTTTTC. Its translation: CACDGIHSWDTRQMFF.

The table lists this clone with a few counts. This is likely an artifact of a read error, given a far larger clone one base away. This same CDR3 is encoded by further DNA sequences in the sample. The gene calls are TRDV1 and TRDJ1; 11 positions match TRDD3. Matching the DNA to germline supplied the J gene, which TCRdb does not give. CDR3 size: 24 residues. From germline, CDR1 is TSWWSYY and CDR2 QGS. CDR3 DNA: TGTGCGCTTGGGGTCTCCACCCTTCCAGCTGGGGGATACCTGGGCGGTCGGCCCACCGATAAACTCATCTTT. Its translation is CALGVSTLPAGGYLGGRPTDKLIF.

In regard to this clone: With only one base between it and a far larger clone, this is likely a read error. The chain carries TRDV2 and TRDJ3; maybe TRDD3 (6 bases). Here the J gene was assigned by germline matching of the DNA, as TCRdb has none. Germline-derived CDR1 and CDR2 are GEAIGNYY and EKD. This CDR3 is built from 18 residues. V was clipped by 2 bases and J by 0 bases, with 13 bases between them. In nucleotides, the CDR3 is TGTGCCTGTGACATACTGTGGGATAGCTCCTGGGACACCCGACAGATGTTTTTC. It codes for CACDILWDSSWDTRQMFF.

For this clone: One base separates it from a far larger clone, so it is likely a read error. The sample has other DNA sequences that encode this CDR3 too. This rearrangement joins TRDV2 to TRDJ3; 9 bases match TRDD3. The J gene, left out of TCRdb, was set here by checking the DNA against germline. The CDR3 has 18 residues. Germline V CDR1 and CDR2: GEAIGNYY, EKD. V was pared by 1 base and J by 1 base, with 4 bases of the junction left unmatched. The CDR3 loop reads CACDTGGYLSWDTRQMFF. The CDR3, as DNA: TGTGCCTGTGACACAGGGGGATACCTATCCTGGGACACCCGACAGATGTTTTTC.

There are a few counts of this clone. A read error likely explains why the TCRdb protein, taken from a much larger clone, differs from this DNA's translation at residue 6; the protein shown is translated from the DNA. The chain joins TRDV1 to TRDJ1, with 7 nucleotides matching TRDD3. The J gene, left out of TCRdb, was set here by checking the DNA against germline. The CDR3 consists of 17 residues. V was pared by 2 bases and J by 0 bases, with 9 bases of the junction left unmatched. Germline values: CDR1 TSWWSYY, CDR2 QGS. CDR3 nucleotides: TGTGCTCTTGGGGAAAGCTCTGGGGGTGATTACACCGATAAACTCATCTTT. This sequence encodes CALGESSGGDYTDKLIF.

By proportion, this clone is medium-sized (0.01 to 0.1%). Given a far larger clone just one base away, this is likely a sequencing read error. Other DNA sequences in the same sample also yield this CDR3. This chain uses TRDV1 with TRDJ1; D remains ambiguous. Trimming pared 0 bases from V and 2 bases from J, leaving 13 bases between. The CDR3 covers 16 residues. Germline V gene data show CDR1 as TSWWSYY and CDR2 as QGS. CDR3 nucleotide sequence: TGTGCTCTTGGGGAACTTCTCTCAGCCGGGACCGATAAACTCATCTTT. Its translation is CALGELLSAGTDKLIF.

Concerning this clone itself: The likely explanation is a read error, given a far larger clone one base away. The genes are TRDV2 and TRDJ3; 9 bases map to TRDD3. TCRdb supplies no J gene; here it was assigned by aligning the nucleotide sequence to germline. There are 18 residues in the CDR3. V trimming: 3 bases; J trimming: 0 bases; junction bases outside the gene matches: 5. From germline, CDR1 is GEAIGNYY and CDR2 EKD. The chain's CDR3 is CACDAGGYLSWDTRQMFF. The CDR3 coding sequence is TGTGCCTGTGACGCAGGGGGATACCTCTCCTGGGACACCCGACAGATGTTTTTC.